Listed here are 30 T cell receptor beta chains from one sample, sequenced in a study of human T cells and chemical hapten exposure. Extraction of total RNA was performed on unfractionated whole blood. MiXCR, run by TCRdb on the 5' RACE reads, gives a single entry per CDR3 protein. There are 130,000 or so distinct CDR3 sequences in the sample; roughly 4% occur only once, and 1.3% to 1.5% lies in the top ten. The origin of the receptors is a female donor in good health.

A few counts support this clonotype. This may come from a read error, since a much larger clone is one base off. The V and J genes are TRBV29-1 and TRBJ2-7; D possibly corresponds to TRBD1 (5 bases). Germline values: CDR1 SQVTM, CDR2 ANQGSEA. The CDR3 is 12 residues long. The CDR3 DNA sequence: TGCAGCGTCGAAGGAACAGGAGACGAGCAGTACTTC. As protein: CSVEGTGDEQYF.

The chain combines TRBV6-5 with TRBJ1-6; possibly TRBD1 for D (5 bases). The CDR3 contains 13 residues. The V end was cut by 2 bases, the J end by 7 bases, with 6 bases between. The germline V gene has CDR1 MNHEY and CDR2 SVGAGI. The DNA for the CDR3 is TGTGCCAGCAGTTACCGGGACAATTCACCCCTCCACTTT. Its protein is CASSYRDNSPLHF.

In this sample, this clonotype turned up many times. The CDR3 nucleotides read TGTGCCAGCAGTCCCTATTTTAGCAATCAGCCCCAGCATTTT. This encodes CASSPYFSNQPQHF. J is TRBJ1-5 and V is TRBV27; D not certain. The germline V gene encodes CDR1 MNHEY and CDR2 SMNVEV (reference sequence). Trimming removed 5 bases from V and 0 bases from J, with 8 bases in between. The CDR3 spans 14 residues.

In this sample, this clonotype turned up many times. J is TRBJ2-7 and V is TRBV7-9; D is uncertain. Trimming shortened V by 5 bases and J by 2 bases, and 16 bases separated the two germline ends. Germline lookup yields CDR1 SEHNR and CDR2 FQNEAQ (reference sequence). This CDR3 is built from 15 residues. This CDR3 reads CASSEVLGPPYEQYF. In DNA form, the CDR3 reads TGTGCCAGCAGCGAAGTACTCGGGCCTCCCTACGAGCAGTACTTC.

This clonotype was observed a handful of times. This chain uses TRBV9 with TRBJ1-4; TRBD1 matches at 8 bases. This CDR3 contains 15 residues. Germline lookup yields CDR1 SGDLS and CDR2 YYNGEE. V lost 3 bases to trimming and J lost 7 bases; unmatched junction nucleotides: 8. In DNA, the CDR3 is TGTGCCAGCAGCGCTGCGACAGGGGTAGCTGAAAAACTGTTTTTT. It yields the protein CASSAATGVAEKLFF. Combining the CDR3 with reference TRBV9 and TRBJ1-4 gives the whole variable domain DSGVTQTPKHLITATGQRVTLRCSPRSGDLSVYWYQQSLDQGLQFLIQYYNGEERAKGNILERFSAQQFPDLHSELNLSSLELGDSALYFCASSAATGVAEKLFFGSGTQLSVL.

Ten or more counts support this clonotype. V gene TRBV7-6 combines with J gene TRBJ1-4; the D is unclear. Trimming took 4 bases from V and 10 from J, leaving 13 bases between them. The CDR3 consists of 13 residues. CDR1 is SGHVS and CDR2 is FNYEAQ in the germline V gene. The CDR3 DNA reads TGTGCCAGCAGCTCCCTTCCGGAGTCAAAACTGTTTTTT. It specifies CASSSLPESKLFF.

In its sample, this clonotype was seen many times. J is TRBJ2-2 and V is TRBV6-1; D not resolved. Trimming cost V 4 bases and J 1 base, with 10 bases left between them. The CDR3 length is 15 residues. CDR1 and CDR2 (germline): MNHNS, SASEGT. CDR3 sequence: CASSAATVNTGELFF. CDR3 sequence (DNA): TGTGCCAGCAGTGCTGCTACAGTGAACACCGGGGAGCTGTTTTTT.

The V gene is TRBV7-2, the J gene TRBJ1-5; perhaps TRBD1 as D (5 bases). The germline gives CDR1 SGHTA, CDR2 FQGNSA. The CDR3 has 15 amino acids. Trimming took off 4 bases at V and 5 bases at J, with 15 bases between the two ends. CDR3 amino acids: CASSSQGRRDQPQHF. Here the CDR3 DNA reads TGTGCCAGCAGCTCCCAGGGTAGGAGGGATCAGCCCCAGCATTTT. Using reference TRBV7-2 and TRBJ1-5 for the parts outside the CDR3, the full variable domain is GAGVSQSPSNKVTEKGKDVELRCDPISGHTALYWYRQSLGQGLEFLIYFQGNSAPDKSGLPSDRFSAERTGGSVSTLTIQRTQQEDSAVYLCASSSQGRRDQPQHFGDGTRLSIL.

This clonotype has ten or more counts. CDR3 sequence: CASSDDPREYF. The CDR3 nucleotides are TGTGCCAGCAGTGATGATCCACGGGAGTACTTC. This chain uses TRBV2 with TRBJ2-7, with D hard to call. CDR3 length: 11 residues. In germline, CDR1 is SNHLY, CDR2 FYNNEI. V was pared by 3 bases and J by 11 bases, with 11 bases between.

This clonotype was detected many times. The rearrangement joins TRBV11-2 to TRBJ1-1, with TRBD1 identical over 7 bases. Unmatched junction bases numbered 4, after V lost 3 bases and J lost 6 bases. CDR1 and CDR2 from the germline V gene are SGHAT and FQNNGV. The CDR3 is 13 amino acids. The CDR3: CASSFRGVAEAFF. In nucleotides, the CDR3 is TGTGCCAGCAGCTTCAGGGGGGTCGCTGAAGCTTTCTTT. The entire variable domain, with the rest obtained from reference TRBV11-2 and TRBJ1-1, is as follows: EAGVAQSPRYKIIEKRQSVAFWCNPISGHATLYWYQQILGQGPKLLIQFQNNGVVDDSQLPKDRFSAERLKGVDSTLKIQPAKLEDSAVYLCASSFRGVAEAFFGQGTRLTVV.

The table lists this clonotype with many counts. The J gene is TRBJ2-5, the V gene TRBV3-1; weak D call: TRBD2 (6 bases). The germline gives CDR1 LGHDT, CDR2 YNNKEL (reference sequence). The CDR3 sequence is 16 residues long. V lost 0 bases and J 3 bases, leaving 14 bases between the germline ends. The CDR3 region is CASSQDFPTSKETQYF. In nucleotides, the CDR3 is TGTGCCAGCAGCCAAGATTTCCCGACTAGTAAAGAGACCCAGTACTTC.

By sample share, this clonotype is medium-sized. CDR3 coding DNA: TGCAGTGCTAGAGGGGAGGGACTAGCGGGGGGACCTCAAGAGACCCAGTACTTC. Its translation is CSARGEGLAGGPQETQYF. The chain employs TRBV20-1 and TRBJ2-5; 15 bases line up with TRBD2. Germline loops: CDR1 DFQATT, CDR2 SNEGSKA (reference sequence). After removal of 1 base from V and 2 bases from J, the junction contained 8 bases not matched to a gene. This CDR3 spans 18 amino acids.

This clonotype was found many times. The rearrangement joins TRBV12-3 or TRBV12-4 to TRBJ1-2; D gene ambiguous. Between the trimmed V and J ends, which lost 6 bases and 3 bases, there was a span of 17 bases. The CDR3 extends over 15 amino acids. The CDR3 DNA sequence: TGTGCCAGCAGGGCAGTGCCTACCACCTACTATGGCTACACCTTC. This gives the protein CASRAVPTTYYGYTF.

The chain recombines TRBV7-6 with TRBJ2-3, with D uncertain. Germline CDR1 reads SGHVS; CDR2 reads FNYEAQ. CDR3 length equals 14 residues. V lost 1 base to trimming and J lost 1 base, with 6 bases between them. The CDR3 nucleotides read TGTGCCAGCAGCTTAGTGGCGTGCACAGATACGCAGTATTTT. Translated: CASSLVACTDTQYF.

This clonotype was recorded a few times. This rearrangement joins TRBV4-1 to TRBJ1-5; D is unclear. Germline loops: CDR1 MGHRA, CDR2 YSYEKL. This CDR3 region has 16 residues. The V and J ends lost 0 bases and 3 bases respectively, with 12 bases between them. In DNA, the CDR3 is TGCGCCAGCAGCCAAGATAGGTCTCGTGACAATCAGCCCCAGCATTTT. Translated, it gives CASSQDRSRDNQPQHF.

This clonotype was seen at least ten times. The rearrangement joins TRBV7-2 to TRBJ2-2; 12 bases fit TRBD2. V trimming: 8 bases; J trimming: 5 bases; junction bases outside the gene matches: 3. CDR1 is SGHTA and CDR2 is FQGNSA in the germline V gene. This CDR3 contains 14 residues. CDR3 sequence (DNA): TGTGCCAGCGAACTAGCGGGGGGAACCGGGGAGCTGTTTTTT. It codes for CASELAGGTGELFF. Full variable domain (outside the CDR3, taken from reference TRBV7-2 and TRBJ2-2): GAGVSQSPSNKVTEKGKDVELRCDPISGHTALYWYRQSLGQGLEFLIYFQGNSAPDKSGLPSDRFSAERTGGSVSTLTIQRTQQEDSAVYLCASELAGGTGELFFGEGSRLTVL.

This clonotype was observed at least ten times. The genes are TRBV29-1 and TRBJ1-2; unclear D gene. The CDR3 sequence is 10 residues long. CDR1 and CDR2 (germline): SQVTM, ANQGSEA. Trimming cost V 3 bases and J 5 bases, with 4 bases left between them. CDR3 sequence reads: CSVDGYGYTF. DNA of the CDR3: TGCAGCGTTGATGGATATGGCTACACCTTC.

Many counts were recorded for this clonotype. The V gene is TRBV7-3, the J gene TRBJ2-3; D is uncertain. Germline values: CDR1 SGHTA, CDR2 FQGTGA. The V gene lost 5 bases and the J gene lost 0 bases, with 9 bases spanning the gap. The CDR3 sequence is 14 residues long. The CDR3 loop is CASSRGLSTDTQYF. For the CDR3, the DNA is TGTGCCAGCAGCCGTGGGCTTAGCACAGATACGCAGTATTTT.

In this sample, this clonotype turned up many times. V gene TRBV6-2 or TRBV6-3 combines with J gene TRBJ1-2; tentatively, D is TRBD1 (6 bases). The length of the CDR3 is 12 residues. Germline V lookup: CDR1 MNHEY, CDR2 SVGEGT. Trimming left V 6 bases short and J 10 bases short, with 15 bases between. The CDR3 protein is CASSFDRFYYTF. In DNA, the CDR3 is TGTGCCAGCAGCTTCGACAGGTTCTACTACACCTTC.

This clonotype was detected a few times. The V and J genes are TRBV12-3 or TRBV12-4 and TRBJ1-5, with a possible D match to TRBD1 (5 bases). CDR3 length equals 15 residues. Trimming removed 6 bases at V and 1 base at J, with 13 bases between. The CDR3 DNA is TGTGCCAGCAGGGGACCAACGGGGAGCAATCAGCCCCAGCATTTT. Translated: CASRGPTGSNQPQHF.

This clonotype was observed at least ten times. The V call is TRBV4-3, the J call TRBJ2-2, with D perhaps being TRBD1 or TRBD2 (6 bases each). This CDR3 is built from 17 residues. Germline loops: CDR1 LGHNA, CDR2 YSLEER. V dropped 0 bases and J dropped 7 bases, with 18 bases sitting between them. The CDR3 nucleotides read TGCGCCAGCAGCCAAGATAGGGAGGCAGGGGAGAACGGGGAGCTGTTTTTT. Translation gives CASSQDREAGENGELFF.

In its sample, this clonotype was seen many times. The rearrangement links TRBV10-3 to TRBJ2-3; 10 bases map to TRBD2. The trim removed 6 bases at V and 4 bases at J, leaving 4 bases unmatched. Germline CDR1 ENHRY, CDR2 SYGVKD. CDR3 size: 14 residues. In DNA form, the CDR3 reads TGTGCCATCAGCTCTAGCGGGGGTTCAGATACGCAGTATTTT. Encoded protein: CAISSSGGSDTQYF.

This clonotype was found a few times. V and J are TRBV5-5 and TRBJ2-2; D gene uncertain. The CDR3 is 17 amino acids. V was shortened by 0 bases and J by 1 base, with 13 bases between the two germline ends. Germline CDR1 is SGHKS and CDR2 is YYEKEE (reference sequence). DNA of the CDR3: TGTGCCAGCAGCTTGGAAGGCCTGGGGTTGAACACCGGGGAGCTGTTTTTT. This sequence encodes CASSLEGLGLNTGELFF.

In this sample, this clonotype turned up many times. The chain links TRBV21-1 to TRBJ1-2. TRBV21-1 is termed a pseudogene. The CDR3 consists of 16 residues. The CDR3 DNA reads as TGTGCCAGCAGCATAAAGGGAGTTCTATTGTACTATGGCTACACCTTC. It is translated as CASSIKGVLLYYGYTF.

This clonotype was found many times. This chain links TRBV19 with TRBJ2-7; D could derive from TRBD1 or TRBD2 (5 bases each). Deletions cut 6 bases from V and 2 bases from J, with 17 bases between. The CDR3 spans 15 residues. Germline V gene lookup returns CDR1 LNHDA and CDR2 SQIVND (reference sequence). The CDR3, as DNA: TGTGCCAGTAGAGACAAGGGACGGAGTCCCTACGAGCAGTACTTC. This gives the protein CASRDKGRSPYEQYF. The whole variable domain, filled in from reference TRBV19 and TRBJ2-7, reads DGGITQSPKYLFRKEGQNVTLSCEQNLNHDAMYWYRQDPGQGLRLIYYSQIVNDFQKGDIAEGYSVSREKKESFPLTVTSAQKNPTAFYLCASRDKGRSPYEQYFGPGTRLTVT.

This clonotype was seen a handful of times. The rearrangement joins TRBV4-2 to TRBJ2-1; TRBD1 aligns across 7 bases. Germline V lookup: CDR1 LGHNA, CDR2 YNFKEQ. The junction had 9 bases not matched to a gene; V was cut back by 1 base and J by 9 bases. The CDR3 loop spans 15 amino acids. CDR3 coding DNA: TGTGCCAGCAGCCAAGCGCGCAGGGGGATCACTGAGCAGTTCTTC. Its protein is CASSQARRGITEQFF.

This clonotype came up many times. The gene calls are TRBV6-2 or TRBV6-3 and TRBJ1-5, with a weak D call TRBD1 (5 bases). This CDR3 contains 16 residues. Germline lookup yields CDR1 MNHEY and CDR2 SVGEGT. V was cut by 6 bases and J by 0 bases, with 15 bases left in between. This CDR3 reads CASSRPGTTSNQPQHF. CDR3 DNA sequence: TGTGCCAGCAGCCGCCCCGGGACGACTAGCAATCAGCCCCAGCATTTT.

This clonotype was counted many times. The chain carries TRBV29-1 and TRBJ1-6, with 9 bases lining up with TRBD1. Germline CDR1 is SQVTM and CDR2 is ANQGSEA. J lost 10 bases, V lost 4 bases, and 5 bases had no gene match. The CDR3 spans 13 residues. The CDR3 sequence is CSVGTGVGSPLHF. The DNA for the CDR3 is TGCAGCGTTGGGACAGGGGTAGGCTCACCCCTCCACTTT.

This clonotype was recorded many times. The V call is TRBV18, the J call TRBJ2-3; 7 bases fit TRBD2. The V and J ends lost 0 bases and 4 bases, in that order; junction bases with no gene match: 4. The CDR3 loop spans 15 amino acids. Germline V gene lookup returns CDR1 KGHSH and CDR2 LQKENI. The CDR3 region has the DNA TGTGCCAGCTCACCACCGGCACTAGCGTCAGATACGCAGTATTTT. It codes for CASSPPALASDTQYF. Variable domain in full (rest from reference TRBV18 and TRBJ2-3): NAGVMQNPRHLVRRRGQEARLRCSPMKGHSHVYWYRQLPEEGLKFMVYLQKENIIDESGMPKERFSAEFPKEGPSILRIQQVVRGDSAAYFCASSPPALASDTQYFGPGTRLTVL.

Concerning this clonotype itself: A much bigger clone sits one base away, suggesting this may be a read error. The chain recombines TRBV7-2 with TRBJ2-3; D is perhaps TRBD1 or TRBD2 (6 bases each). The germline V gene has CDR1 SGHTA and CDR2 FQGNSA. CDR3 size: 14 residues. Trimming removed 2 bases at V and 3 bases at J, with 9 bases between. The CDR3 nucleotides are TGTGCCAGCAGCTTACGGGGGCCGACAGATACGCAGTATTTT. The encoded protein is CASSLRGPTDTQYF.